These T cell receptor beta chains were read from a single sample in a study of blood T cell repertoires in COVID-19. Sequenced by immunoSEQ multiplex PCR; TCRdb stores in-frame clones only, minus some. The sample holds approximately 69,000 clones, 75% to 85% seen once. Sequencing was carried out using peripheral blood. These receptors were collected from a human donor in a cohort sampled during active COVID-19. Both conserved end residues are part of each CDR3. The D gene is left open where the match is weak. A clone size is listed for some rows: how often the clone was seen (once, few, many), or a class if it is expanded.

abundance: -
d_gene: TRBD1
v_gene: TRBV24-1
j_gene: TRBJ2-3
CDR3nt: TGTGCCACCAGTGATCCGACAGGGCTAGATACGCAGTATTTT
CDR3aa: CATSDPTGLDTQYF

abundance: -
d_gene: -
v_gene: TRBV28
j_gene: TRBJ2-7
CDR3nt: TGTGCCAGCAGTCCACTAGCCGAGCAGTACTTC
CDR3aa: CASSPLAEQYF

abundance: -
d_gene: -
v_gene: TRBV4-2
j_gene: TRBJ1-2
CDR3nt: TGTGCCAGCAGCCAAGCAGGAACCAACTATGGCTACACCTTC
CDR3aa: CASSQAGTNYGYTF

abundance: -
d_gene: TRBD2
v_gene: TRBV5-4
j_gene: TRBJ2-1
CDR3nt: TGTGCCAGCAGCTCCGGGACTAGCGGGAGTTACAATGAGCAGTTCTTC
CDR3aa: CASSSGTSGSYNEQFF

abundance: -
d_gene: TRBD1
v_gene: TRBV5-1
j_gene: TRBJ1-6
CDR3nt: TGCGCCAGCAGCCCTGACGGACAGGGACAAAATTCACCCCTCCACTTT
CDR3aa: CASSPDGQGQNSPLHF

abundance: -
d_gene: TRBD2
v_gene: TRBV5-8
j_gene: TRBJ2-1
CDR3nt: TGTGCCAGCAGCTTCCTAGCGGGAGGGTGGAATGAGCAGTTCTTC
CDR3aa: CASSFLAGGWNEQFF

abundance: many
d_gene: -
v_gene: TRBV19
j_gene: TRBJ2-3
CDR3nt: TGTGCCAGTAGATACGGGTCCGGGGTTCGCACAGATACGCAGTATTTT
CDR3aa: CASRYGSGVRTDTQYF

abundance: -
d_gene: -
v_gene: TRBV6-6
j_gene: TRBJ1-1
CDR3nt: TGTGCCAGCAGTTATAGCCGTGAAGCTTTCTTT
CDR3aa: CASSYSREAFF

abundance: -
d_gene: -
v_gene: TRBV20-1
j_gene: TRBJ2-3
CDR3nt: TGCAGTGCAGCCGATGCGCCGACGCAGTATTTT
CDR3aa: CSAADAPTQYF

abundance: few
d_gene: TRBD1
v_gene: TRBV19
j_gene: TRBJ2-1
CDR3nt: TGTGCCAGTAGCCGGGGACAGCCCTCCAATGAGCAGTTCTTC
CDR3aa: CASSRGQPSNEQFF

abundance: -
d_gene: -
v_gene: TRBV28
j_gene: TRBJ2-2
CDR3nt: TGTGCCAGCAGTTTAGGGACTTTTCACACCGGGGAGCTGTTTTTT
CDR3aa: CASSLGTFHTGELFF

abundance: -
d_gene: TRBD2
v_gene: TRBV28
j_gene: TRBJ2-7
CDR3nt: TGTGCCAGCAGTTACCTAGCGGGGGTCCCCTCGGACGAGCAGTACTTC
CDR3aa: CASSYLAGVPSDEQYF

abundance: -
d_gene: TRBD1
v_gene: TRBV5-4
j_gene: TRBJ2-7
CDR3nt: TGTGCCAGCAGCCTACGGGACAGGGGCTACGAGCAGTACTTC
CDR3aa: CASSLRDRGYEQYF

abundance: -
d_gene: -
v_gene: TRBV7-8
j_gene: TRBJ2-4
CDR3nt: TGTGCCAGCAGCTTAGCCCTAGCCAAAAACATTCAGTACTTC
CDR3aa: CASSLALAKNIQYF

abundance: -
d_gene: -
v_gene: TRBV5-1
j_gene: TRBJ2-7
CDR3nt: TGCGCCAGCAGCTTGGGCGGGGCTGCCTACGAGCAGTACTTC
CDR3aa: CASSLGGAAYEQYF

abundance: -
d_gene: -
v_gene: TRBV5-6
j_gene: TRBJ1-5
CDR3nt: TGTGCCAGCAGCTTGGGCCAGGGGAACAATCAGCCCCAGCATTTT
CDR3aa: CASSLGQGNNQPQHF

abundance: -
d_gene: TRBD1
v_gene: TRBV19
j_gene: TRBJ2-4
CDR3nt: TGTGCCAGTCAGGACAGGCAGCTAGCCAAAAACATTCAGTACTTC
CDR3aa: CASQDRQLAKNIQYF

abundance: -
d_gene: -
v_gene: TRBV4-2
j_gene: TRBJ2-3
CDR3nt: TGTGCCAGCAGCCAAGAATGGGCGGATACGCAGTATTTT
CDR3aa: CASSQEWADTQYF

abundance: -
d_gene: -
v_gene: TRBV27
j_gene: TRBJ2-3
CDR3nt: TGTGCCAGCAGTTTAAAGGGGGGGCCCACAGATACGCAGTATTTT
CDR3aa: CASSLKGGPTDTQYF

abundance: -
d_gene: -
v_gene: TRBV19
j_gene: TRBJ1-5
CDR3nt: TGTGCCAGTAGTATCCAGGGATGGGGTCAGCCCCAGCATTTT
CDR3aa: CASSIQGWGQPQHF

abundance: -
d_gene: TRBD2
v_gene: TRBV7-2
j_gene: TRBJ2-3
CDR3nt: TGTGCCAGCAGCTTAAGTGTGGGGGGGGCAGATACGCAGTATTTT
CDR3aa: CASSLSVGGADTQYF

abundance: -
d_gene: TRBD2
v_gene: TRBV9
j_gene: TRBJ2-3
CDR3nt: TGTGCCAGCAGCGGACGGGACTACAGCACAGATACGCAGTATTTT
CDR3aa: CASSGRDYSTDTQYF

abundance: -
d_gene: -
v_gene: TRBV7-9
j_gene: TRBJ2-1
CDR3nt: TGTGCCAGCAGCTTAGGGCCCGCCTCCTACAATGAGCAGTTCTTC
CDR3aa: CASSLGPASYNEQFF

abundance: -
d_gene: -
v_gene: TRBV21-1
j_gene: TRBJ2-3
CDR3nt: TGTGCCAGCAGATCATTGACAGTTTGGCCCACAGATACGCAGTATTTT
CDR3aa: CASRSLTVWPTDTQYF

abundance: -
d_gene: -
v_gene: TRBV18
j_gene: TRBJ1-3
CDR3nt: TGTGCCAGCTCACCAGCGGTGTCTGGAAACACCATATATTTT
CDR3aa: CASSPAVSGNTIYF

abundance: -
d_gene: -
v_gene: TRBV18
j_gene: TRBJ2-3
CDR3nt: TGTGCCAGCTCACCTTTAGCGATTAGCACAGATACGCAGTATTTT
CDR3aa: CASSPLAISTDTQYF

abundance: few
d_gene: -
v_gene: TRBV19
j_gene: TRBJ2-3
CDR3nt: TGTGCCAGTAGTATGGACAAAACAGATACGCAGTATTTT
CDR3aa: CASSMDKTDTQYF

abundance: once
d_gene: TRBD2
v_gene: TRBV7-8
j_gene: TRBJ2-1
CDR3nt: TGTGCCAGCAGCTTACGAGCGGGAGCCCTCTACAATGAGCAGTTCTTC
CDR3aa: CASSLRAGALYNEQFF

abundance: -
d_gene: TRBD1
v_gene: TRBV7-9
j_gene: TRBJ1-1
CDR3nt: TGTGCCAGCACACAGGGGTCGTACACTGAAGCTTTCTTT
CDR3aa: CASTQGSYTEAFF

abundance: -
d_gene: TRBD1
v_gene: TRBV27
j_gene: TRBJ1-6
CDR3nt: TGTGCCAGCAGTTTAGGGGACAGGGCGGACTCACCCCTCCACTTT
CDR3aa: CASSLGDRADSPLHF

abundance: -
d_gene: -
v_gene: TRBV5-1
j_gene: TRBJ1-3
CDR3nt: TGCGCCAGCAGCATTTCAGGGGTCTCTGGAAACACCATATATTTT
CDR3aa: CASSISGVSGNTIYF

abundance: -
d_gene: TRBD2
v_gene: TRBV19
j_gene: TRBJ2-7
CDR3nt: TGTGCCAGTAGTATTACCCCCCCGGGACTAGCAGGGGAGCAGTACTTC
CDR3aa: CASSITPPGLAGEQYF

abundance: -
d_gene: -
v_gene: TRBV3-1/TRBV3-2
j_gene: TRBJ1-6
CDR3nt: TGTGCCAGCAGACCGGACAGTAACCGATCACCCCTCCACTTT
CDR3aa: CASRPDSNRSPLHF

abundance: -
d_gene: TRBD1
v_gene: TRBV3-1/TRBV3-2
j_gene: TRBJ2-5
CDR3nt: TGTGCCAGCAGCCAAGGGGGACAGGGCGAGACCCAGTACTTC
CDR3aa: CASSQGGQGETQYF

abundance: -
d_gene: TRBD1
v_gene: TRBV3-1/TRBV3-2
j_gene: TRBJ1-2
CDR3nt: TGTGCCAGCAGCGGAGGGGGCCAGATCAGTCATGGCTACACCTTC
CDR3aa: CASSGGGQISHGYTF

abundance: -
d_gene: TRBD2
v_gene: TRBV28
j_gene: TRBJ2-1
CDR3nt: TGTGCCAGCAGCGACGCCCCGGGGGGGGCATATTGGGGTGAGCAGTTCTTC
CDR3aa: CASSDAPGGAYWGEQFF

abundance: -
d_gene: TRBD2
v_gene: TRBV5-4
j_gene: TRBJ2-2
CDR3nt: TGTGCCAGCAGCCGTAGCGGGAGTGGCACCGGGGAGCTGTTTTTT
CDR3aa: CASSRSGSGTGELFF

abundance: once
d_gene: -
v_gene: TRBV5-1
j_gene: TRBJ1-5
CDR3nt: TGCGCCAGCAGCTTGGATGGGGGGTCTTTTCAGCCCCAGCATTTT
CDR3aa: CASSLDGGSFQPQHF

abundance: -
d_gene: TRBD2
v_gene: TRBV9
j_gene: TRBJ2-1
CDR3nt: TGTGCCAGCAGCGTAGAGTCGAGCGGGACCAGCTCCTACAATGAGCAGTTCTTC
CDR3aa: CASSVESSGTSSYNEQFF

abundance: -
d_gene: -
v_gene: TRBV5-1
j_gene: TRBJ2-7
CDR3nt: TGCGCCCGCAGCTTGGGGGGGCTGGGGAGTAGCTACGAGCAGTACTTC
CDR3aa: CARSLGGLGSSYEQYF

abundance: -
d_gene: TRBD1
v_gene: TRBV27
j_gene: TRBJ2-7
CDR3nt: TGTGCCAGCAGTTTGGGGACAGGGGGCGTTAACGAGCAGTACTTC
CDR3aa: CASSLGTGGVNEQYF

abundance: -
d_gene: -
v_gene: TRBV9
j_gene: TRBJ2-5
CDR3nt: TGTGCCAGCAGCGGGGGCTCTGGGGAGACCCAGTACTTC
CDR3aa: CASSGGSGETQYF

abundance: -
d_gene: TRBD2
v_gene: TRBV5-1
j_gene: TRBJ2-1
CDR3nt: TGCGCCAGCAGCCCAGGGACTAGCGGGAGAGTGTATGAGCAGTTCTTC
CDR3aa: CASSPGTSGRVYEQFF

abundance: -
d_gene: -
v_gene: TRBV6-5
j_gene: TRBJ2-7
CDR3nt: TGTGCCAGCAGATACGGGACAAGAGACGACGAGCAGTACTTC
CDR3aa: CASRYGTRDDEQYF

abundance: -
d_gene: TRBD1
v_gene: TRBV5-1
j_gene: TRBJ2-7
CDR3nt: TGCGCCAGCAGCCAGACAGGGGGGGCGTACGAGCAGTACTTC
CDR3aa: CASSQTGGAYEQYF

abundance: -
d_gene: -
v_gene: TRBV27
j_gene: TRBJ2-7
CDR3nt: TGTGCCAGCAGTTTCGTGGACAGCTCCTACGAGCAGTACTTC
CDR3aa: CASSFVDSSYEQYF

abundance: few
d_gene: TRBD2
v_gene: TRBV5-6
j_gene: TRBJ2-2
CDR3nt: TGTGCCAGCATCCAGGGACTAGCGGGAGTCACGAACACCGGGGAGCTGTTTTTT
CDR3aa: CASIQGLAGVTNTGELFF

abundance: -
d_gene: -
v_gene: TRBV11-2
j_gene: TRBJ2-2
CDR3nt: TGTGCCAGCACCCTAAATCCCCCCGGGGAGCTGTTTTTT
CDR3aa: CASTLNPPGELFF

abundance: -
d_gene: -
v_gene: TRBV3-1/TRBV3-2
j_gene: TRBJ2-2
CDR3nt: TGTGCCAGCAGCCAAGGCCGAGTTAACACCGGGGAGCTGTTTTTT
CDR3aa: CASSQGRVNTGELFF

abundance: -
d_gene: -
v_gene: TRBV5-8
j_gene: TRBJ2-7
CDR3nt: TGTGCCAGCAGCTCCCTAAGGGGGGGGTCAACCTACGAGCAGTACTTC
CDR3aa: CASSSLRGGSTYEQYF

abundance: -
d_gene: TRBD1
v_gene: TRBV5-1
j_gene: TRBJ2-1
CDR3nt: TGCGCCAGCAGCCTTGGGACAGCTGTAAACAATGAGCAGTTCTTC
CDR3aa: CASSLGTAVNNEQFF

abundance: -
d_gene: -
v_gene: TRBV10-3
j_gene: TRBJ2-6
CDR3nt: TGTGCCATCAGTGGAAAACTAGAAGTACTTGCGGGGGGGGCCAACGTCCTGACTTTC
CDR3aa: CAISGKLEVLAGGANVLTF

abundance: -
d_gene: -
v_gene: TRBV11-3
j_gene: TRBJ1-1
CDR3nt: TGTGCCAGCAGTTGGACATCTAACACTGAAGCTTTCTTT
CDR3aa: CASSWTSNTEAFF

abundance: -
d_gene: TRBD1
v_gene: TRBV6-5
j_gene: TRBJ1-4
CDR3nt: TGTGCCAGCAGGGCAGGGACAGGGGGTGAAAAACTGTTTTTT
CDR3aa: CASRAGTGGEKLFF

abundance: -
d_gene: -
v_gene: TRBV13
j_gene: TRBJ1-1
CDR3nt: TGTGCCAGCAGCTTAGGGACACTTGAAGCTTTCTTT
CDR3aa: CASSLGTLEAFF

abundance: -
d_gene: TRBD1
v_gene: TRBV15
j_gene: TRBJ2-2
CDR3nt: TGTGCCACCAGCGTCGGGCGGACAGGGGGCCTGAACACCGGGGAGCTGTTTTTT
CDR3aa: CATSVGRTGGLNTGELFF

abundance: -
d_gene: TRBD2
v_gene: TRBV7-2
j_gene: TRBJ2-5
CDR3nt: TGTGCCAGCAGCTTTGCGGGGGAAGAGACCCAGTACTTC
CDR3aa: CASSFAGEETQYF